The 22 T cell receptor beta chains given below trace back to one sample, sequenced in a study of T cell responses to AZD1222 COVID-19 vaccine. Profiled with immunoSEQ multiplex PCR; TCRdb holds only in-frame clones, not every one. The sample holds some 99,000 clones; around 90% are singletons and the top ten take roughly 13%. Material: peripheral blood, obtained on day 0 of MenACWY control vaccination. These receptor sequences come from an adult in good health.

The CDR3 region is CATSEGLEQYF. DNA of the CDR3: TGTGCCACCAGTGAGGGCCTGGAGCAGTACTTC. The chain recombines TRBV24-1 with TRBJ2-7; D is ambiguous. There are 11 residues in the CDR3. V lost 4 bases and J 7 bases, leaving 7 bases between the germline ends. Germline V gives CDR1 KGHDR, CDR2 SFDVKD.

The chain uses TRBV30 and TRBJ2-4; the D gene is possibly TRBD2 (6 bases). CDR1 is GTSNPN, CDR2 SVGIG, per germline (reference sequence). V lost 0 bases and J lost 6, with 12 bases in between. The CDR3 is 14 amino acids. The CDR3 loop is CAWSVGGIRNIQYF. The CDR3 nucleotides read TGTGCCTGGAGTGTTGGAGGGATCCGAAACATTCAGTACTTC.

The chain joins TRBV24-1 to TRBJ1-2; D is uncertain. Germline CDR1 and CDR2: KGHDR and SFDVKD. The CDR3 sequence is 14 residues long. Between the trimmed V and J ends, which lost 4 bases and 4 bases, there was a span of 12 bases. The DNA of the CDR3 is TGTGCCACCAGTGACCCCGGTCGGGGCTATGGCTACACCTTC. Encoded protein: CATSDPGRGYGYTF.

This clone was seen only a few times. CDR3 in amino acids: CASSQESTGYTEAFF. CDR3 in DNA: TGCGCCAGCAGCCAGGAATCTACAGGGTACACTGAAGCTTTCTTT. The rearrangement links TRBV4-3 to TRBJ1-1, with a weak D call TRBD1 (6 bases). The germline V gene has CDR1 LGHNA and CDR2 YSLEER. V was shortened by 3 bases and J by 3 bases, with 14 bases between the two germline ends. The length of the CDR3 is 15 residues.

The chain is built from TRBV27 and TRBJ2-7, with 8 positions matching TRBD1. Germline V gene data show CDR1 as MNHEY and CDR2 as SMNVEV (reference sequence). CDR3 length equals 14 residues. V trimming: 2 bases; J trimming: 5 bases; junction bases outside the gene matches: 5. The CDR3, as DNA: TGTGCCAGCAGTTTACAGGGGGCTTTCCACGAGCAGTACTTC. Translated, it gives CASSLQGAFHEQYF.

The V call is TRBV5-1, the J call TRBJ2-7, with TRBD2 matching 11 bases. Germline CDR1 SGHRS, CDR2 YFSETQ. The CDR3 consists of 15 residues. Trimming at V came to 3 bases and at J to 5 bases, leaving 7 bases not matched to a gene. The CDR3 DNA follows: TGCGCCAGCAGCTACCGACTAGCGGGGTCCGACGAGCAGTACTTC. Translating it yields CASSYRLAGSDEQYF.

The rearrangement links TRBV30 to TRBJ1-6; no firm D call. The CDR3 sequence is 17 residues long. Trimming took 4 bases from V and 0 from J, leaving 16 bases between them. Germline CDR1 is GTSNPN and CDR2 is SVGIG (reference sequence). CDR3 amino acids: CAWMPSARSSYNSPLHF. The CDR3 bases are TGTGCCTGGATGCCGTCCGCCCGGAGCTCCTATAATTCACCCCTCCACTTT.

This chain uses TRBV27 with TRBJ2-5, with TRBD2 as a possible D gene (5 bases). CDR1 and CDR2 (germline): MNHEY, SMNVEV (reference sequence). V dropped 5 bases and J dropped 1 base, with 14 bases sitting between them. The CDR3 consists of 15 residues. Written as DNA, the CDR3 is TGTGCCAGCAGTCCCACGAGGGCTCCCCAAGAGACCCAGTACTTC. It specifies CASSPTRAPQETQYF.

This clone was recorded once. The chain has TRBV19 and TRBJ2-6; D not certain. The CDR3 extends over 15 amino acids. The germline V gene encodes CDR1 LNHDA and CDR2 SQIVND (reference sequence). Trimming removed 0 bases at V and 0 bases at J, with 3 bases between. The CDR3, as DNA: TGTGCCAGTAGTATAGACAGCTCTGGGGCCAACGTCCTGACTTTC. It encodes CASSIDSSGANVLTF.

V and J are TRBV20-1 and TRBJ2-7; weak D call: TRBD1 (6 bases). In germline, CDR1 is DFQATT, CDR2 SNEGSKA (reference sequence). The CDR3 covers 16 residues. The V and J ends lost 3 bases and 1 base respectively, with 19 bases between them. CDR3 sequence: CSASFSGTQGSYEQYF. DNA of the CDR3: TGCAGTGCTAGTTTCTCCGGGACACAGGGTTCCTACGAGCAGTACTTC.

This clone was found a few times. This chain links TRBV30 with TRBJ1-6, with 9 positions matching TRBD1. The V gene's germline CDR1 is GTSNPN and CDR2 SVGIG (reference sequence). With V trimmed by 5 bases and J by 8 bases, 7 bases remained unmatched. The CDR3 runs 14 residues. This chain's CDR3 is CAWLPGQGYSPLHF. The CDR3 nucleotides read TGTGCCTGGTTACCGGGACAGGGATATTCACCCCTCCACTTT. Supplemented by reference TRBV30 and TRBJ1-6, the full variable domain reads SQTIHQWPATLVQPVGSPLSLECTVEGTSNPNLYWYRQAAGRGLQLLFYSVGIGQISSEVPQNLSASRPQDRQFILSSKKLLLSDSGFYLCAWLPGQGYSPLHFGNGTRLTVT.

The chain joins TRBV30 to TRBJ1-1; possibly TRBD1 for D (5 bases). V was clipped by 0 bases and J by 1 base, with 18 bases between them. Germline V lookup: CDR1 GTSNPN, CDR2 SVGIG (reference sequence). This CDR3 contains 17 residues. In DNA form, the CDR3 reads TGTGCCTGGAGTGTACTGTCCCCAGGGCCGCGGAACACTGAAGCTTTCTTT. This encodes CAWSVLSPGPRNTEAFF.

This CDR3 is CATSDGLGQLNQPQHF. The CDR3 DNA follows: TGTGCCACCAGTGATGGTTTAGGCCAGCTCAATCAGCCCCAGCATTTT. V is TRBV24-1 and J is TRBJ1-5; D is ambiguous. The CDR3 consists of 16 residues. V was trimmed by 3 bases and J by 3 bases, leaving 14 bases between them. The germline gives CDR1 KGHDR, CDR2 SFDVKD.

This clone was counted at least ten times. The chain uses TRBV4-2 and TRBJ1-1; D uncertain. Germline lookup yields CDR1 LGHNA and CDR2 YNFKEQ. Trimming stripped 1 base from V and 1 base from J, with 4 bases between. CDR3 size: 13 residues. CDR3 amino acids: CASSQVSNTEAFF. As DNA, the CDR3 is TGTGCCAGCAGCCAAGTTTCGAACACTGAAGCTTTCTTT.

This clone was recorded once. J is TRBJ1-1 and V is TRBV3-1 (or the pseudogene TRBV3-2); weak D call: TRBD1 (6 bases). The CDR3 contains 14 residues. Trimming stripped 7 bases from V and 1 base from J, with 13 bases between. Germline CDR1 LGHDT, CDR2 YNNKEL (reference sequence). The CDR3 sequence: CASIIRGGNTEAFF. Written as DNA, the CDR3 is TGTGCCAGCATAATCAGGGGTGGGAACACTGAAGCTTTCTTT.

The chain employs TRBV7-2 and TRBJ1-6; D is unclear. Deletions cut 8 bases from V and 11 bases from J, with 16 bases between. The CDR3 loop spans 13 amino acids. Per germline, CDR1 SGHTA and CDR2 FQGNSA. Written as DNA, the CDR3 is TGTGCCAGCCGCCTGGCCCAAACAACACCCCTCCACTTT. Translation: CASRLAQTTPLHF.

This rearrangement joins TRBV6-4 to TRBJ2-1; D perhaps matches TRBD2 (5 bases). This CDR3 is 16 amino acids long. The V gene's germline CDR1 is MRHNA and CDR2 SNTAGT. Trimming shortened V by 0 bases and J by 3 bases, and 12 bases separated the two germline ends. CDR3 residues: CASSDSSERSYNEQFF. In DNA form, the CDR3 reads TGTGCCAGCAGTGACTCTTCCGAGCGGAGCTACAATGAGCAGTTCTTC.

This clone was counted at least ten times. CDR3 region: CASSPGGPTEAFF. In nucleotides, the CDR3 is TGTGCCAGTAGCCCGGGGGGACCCACTGAAGCTTTCTTT. The J gene is TRBJ1-1, the V gene TRBV19; weak D call: TRBD1 (5 bases). This CDR3 spans 13 amino acids. Trimming removed 6 bases from V and 4 bases from J, with 12 bases in between. In germline, CDR1 is LNHDA, CDR2 SQIVND (reference sequence).

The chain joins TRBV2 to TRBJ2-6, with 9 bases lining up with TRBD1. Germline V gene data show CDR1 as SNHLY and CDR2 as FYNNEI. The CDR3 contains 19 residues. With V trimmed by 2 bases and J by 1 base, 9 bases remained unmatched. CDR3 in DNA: TGTGCCAGCAGTGAACCCCGGGACAGGGCTTTTTCTGGGGCCAACGTCCTGACTTTC. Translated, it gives CASSEPRDRAFSGANVLTF.

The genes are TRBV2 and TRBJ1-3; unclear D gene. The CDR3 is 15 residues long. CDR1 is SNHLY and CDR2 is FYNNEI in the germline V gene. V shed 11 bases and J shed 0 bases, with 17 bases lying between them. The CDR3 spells CAGRADGISGNTIYF. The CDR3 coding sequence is TGTGCCGGTAGGGCCGACGGCATCTCTGGAAACACCATATATTTT.

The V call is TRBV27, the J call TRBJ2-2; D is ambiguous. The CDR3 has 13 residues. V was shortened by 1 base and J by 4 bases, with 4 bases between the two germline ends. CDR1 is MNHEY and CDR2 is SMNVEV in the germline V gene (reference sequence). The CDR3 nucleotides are TGTGCCAGCAGTTTATTCGGCACCGGGGAGCTGTTTTTT. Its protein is CASSLFGTGELFF.

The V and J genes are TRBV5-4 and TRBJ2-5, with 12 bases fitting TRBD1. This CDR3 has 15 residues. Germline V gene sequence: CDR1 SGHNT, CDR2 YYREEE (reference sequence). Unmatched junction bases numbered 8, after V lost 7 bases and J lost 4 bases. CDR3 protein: CASAGTGGNGETQYF. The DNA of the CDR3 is TGTGCCAGCGCGGGGACAGGGGGCAACGGAGAGACCCAGTACTTC.